This note documents a single T cell receptor (beta chain) sequence. This clone was seen repeatedly, ten times or more. It has no known antigen specificity. Within one base of it there is no much larger clone, and no base qualities were kept. At the junction V is shortened by 6 bases and J by 6 bases; bases outside the gene matches: 7. The CDR3, cysteine through phenylalanine, is 14 amino acids long. Kept here is only the CDR3 DNA, which spans 42 bases and is read in frame from base 1. CDR1 is given as WSHSY and CDR2 as SAAADI, both from the germline V gene. The data originate from a study of shared clonotypes between healthy human individuals (dated by TCRdb to the early 2020s). Regarding the complete study: The cohort comprised two women and a few men aged 18 to 49 years. Blood TCR repertoires of four to six healthy adults were deeply sequenced to estimate repertoire size and the extent of clonotype sharing between individuals. Different laboratories and diverse techniques were used to prepare libraries and sequence TCR repertoires, to increase sequencing depth and limit assay-specific biases. Each donor's leukapheresis produced roughly between roughly 0.85 and 9 billion PBMCs. For each donor, CD4 naive and CD4 memory were each run on three plates, CD8 naive on two plates, and CD8 memory on one plate.

Using the deep immunoSEQ assay, TCR CDR3 regions were amplified from genomic DNA by multiplex PCR. For each cell subset, the extracted genomic DNA was distributed evenly across all wells of several immunoSEQ 96-well plates, and each plate served as one replicate. For sorted subsets, about 200 ng genomic DNA, equal to tens of thousands of T cell genomes, was loaded into each replicate PCR. Purified libraries were quantified with a Qubit 3.0 fluorometer, sized on a Bioanalyzer 2100, and re-quantified with the KAPA Library Quantification kit. Every immunoSEQ 96-well plate was sequenced on a dedicated single-read 150-cycle Illumina NextSeq 550 flow cell. On the authors' methods: Because only junctional sequences without quality scores were contained in the immunoSEQ output, filtering matching that applied to full-length reads could not be performed. Sequences were annotated with PyIR, a Python wrapper for IgBLAST v1.9, and V/J genes and CDR3 were assigned using IMGT germline references. Reads were filtered out if the reads had weak V/J assignments (E-value above 1e-6), no CDR3, stop codons, out-of-frame junctions, or ambiguous translated residues. A V3J clonotype was defined by an identical inferred V gene, J gene, and CDR3 amino acid sequence. The percentage overlap between two repertoires was calculated by dividing the number of shared unique clonotypes by the size of the smaller repertoire. Repertoire richness was assessed with RTK rarefaction, the Chao1 estimator, and Recon v2.1 estimates of unobserved clonotypes. OLGA was used to compute generation probabilities for all TCRbeta clonotypes that the gDNA method yielded from a few donors. In TCRdb, the immuneACCESS table is reduced to in-frame sequences with V and J assigned. These tables do not hold every clone; where another copy was compared, an unresolved V gene accounts for under half, and the others remain unexplained. That table furnishes V, J and clone size, whereas the DNA furnished D and trimming. The sample includes about 960,000 clones, with approximately 80% observed a single time. Over 1.3% of the sample rests with the top ten.

The donors were healthy, HIV-negative adults who had no recently reported acute infections or vaccinations. Only Caucasian adults living in Nashville, Tennessee, USA were represented among the donors. Magnetic negative selection was used to enrich CD4+ T cells, after which naive cells were positively selected on CD45RA and the negative fraction became the memory subset. After blood collection by leukapheresis, PBMCs were isolated using Ficoll-Histopaque density gradient centrifugation and then cryopreserved in the vapor phase of liquid nitrogen. Analytical flow cytometry was used to check the purity and quantity of each magnetically sorted T cell population. Genomic DNA was isolated from each sorted fraction and quantified by UV absorbance on a Nanodrop 2000c. Results the study describes overall, beyond this receptor: Because the study included only a small number of donors, the genetic and exposure-history diversity represented was limited. Compared with non-shared clonotypes, clonotypes shared by all four sorted-subset donors had higher generation probabilities. Around 5% of naive CD4, 3.5% of naive CD8, approximately 2.2% of memory CD4, and over 0.35% of memory CD8 clonotypes were shared across a handful of donors. Naive subsets generally had larger estimated clonotype richness than memory subsets did. Pairwise subsampling indicated that sequencing depth was expected to affect the degree of clonotype sharing among donors. Incomplete sequencing was indicated by rarefaction of sorted-subset datasets, despite the large sequencing depth. Sampling was limited to blood, and TCR repertoires in tissue likely differ from TCR repertoires in blood.

Sequenced sample: memory CD4+ T cells sorted from blood. Read against the paper, the sample's cell subset or site label means: CD45RA-negative fraction. This receptor was taken from a man in his late teens or twenties in good health. The V and J segments used are TRBV10-2 and TRBJ1-5; 8 bases in between match TRBD1. The CDR3 is CASRGQGESQPQHF. The DNA reads as follows: TGCGCCAGCAGAGGACAGGGAGAGAGTCAGCCCCAGCATTTT.